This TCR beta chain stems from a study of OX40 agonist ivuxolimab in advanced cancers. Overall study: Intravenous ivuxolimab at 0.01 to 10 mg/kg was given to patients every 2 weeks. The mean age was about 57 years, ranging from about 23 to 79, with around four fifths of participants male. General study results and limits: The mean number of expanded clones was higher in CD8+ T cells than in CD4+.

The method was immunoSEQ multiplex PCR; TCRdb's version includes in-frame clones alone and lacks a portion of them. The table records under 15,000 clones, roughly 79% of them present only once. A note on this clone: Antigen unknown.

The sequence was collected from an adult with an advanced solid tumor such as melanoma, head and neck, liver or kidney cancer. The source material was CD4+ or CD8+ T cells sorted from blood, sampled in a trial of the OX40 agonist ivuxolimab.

This CDR3 reads CASSLVGGQDEQYF. For the CDR3, the DNA is TGTGCCAGCAGCTTAGTGGGGGGACAGGACGAGCAGTACTTC. The chain carries TRBV11-2 and TRBJ2-7, with TRBD1 identical over 8 bases. The CDR3 has 14 amino acids. With 1 base clipped from V and 5 bases from J, the junction kept 4 bases outside the gene matches. Germline CDR1 reads SGHAT; CDR2 reads FQNNGV.